The entry that follows covers one T cell receptor (beta chain) sequence. Its specificity is unknown. This record belongs to a study of cytomegalovirus exposure and HLA in healthy donors. The study, taken as a whole, reports: TCR beta chain V- and J-gene trimming was linked, in a later analysis, to a missense variant in DCLRE1C.

Trimming took off 1 base at V and 3 bases at J, with 13 bases between the two ends. The germline V gene encodes CDR1 SGHVS and CDR2 FQNEAQ. This CDR3 is built from 15 residues. A multiplex PCR was run with 60 Vbeta primers and 13 Jbeta primers. The method was immunoSEQ multiplex PCR; TCRdb's version includes in-frame clones alone and lacks a portion of them. This table has tens of thousands of clones, over 65% appearing once. Sequenced material: PBMCs. The chain has TRBV7-8 and TRBJ2-7; D possibly corresponds to TRBD2 (7 bases). The source is a man aged 45 to 65 in good health and CMV-seropositive. CDR3 region: CASSLVPGGYYEQYF. The CDR3, as DNA: TGTGCCAGCAGCTTAGTTCCGGGGGGCTACTACGAGCAGTACTTC.